The 27 T cell receptor beta chains given below trace back to one sample, sequenced in a study of T cell therapy after organ transplantation. Antigen specificity for these receptors is unknown. Time point reported: 4-8 weeks after completion of therapy. Assay used: immunoSEQ multiplex PCR; TCRdb lists only in-frame clones, some missing. The sample lists 4,500 or so clones, 68% occurring once. The sequencing used CD8+ T cells from blood, collected after autologous CMV-specific T cell therapy. These receptors were collected from a human patient who had received a solid organ transplant and had CMV disease. Some T cells may be provided by the graft donor.

The chain is built from TRBV4-3 and TRBJ1-1; possibly TRBD1 for D (6 bases). V shed 0 bases and J shed 0 bases, with 11 bases lying between them. Germline V CDR1 and CDR2: LGHNA, YSLEER. The CDR3 is 16 amino acids. The CDR3 sequence: CASSQDARGLNTEAFF. In nucleotides, the CDR3 is TGCGCCAGCAGCCAAGATGCAAGGGGGTTGAACACTGAAGCTTTCTTT.

J is TRBJ2-7 and V is TRBV19, with D possibly being TRBD2 (6 bases). This CDR3 region has 12 residues. Germline V CDR1 and CDR2: LNHDA, SQIVND (reference sequence). The V and J ends lost 6 bases and 4 bases respectively, with 10 bases between them. Here the CDR3 reads CASRGLEYEQYF. CDR3 nucleotides: TGTGCCAGTAGGGGACTCGAATACGAGCAGTACTTC.

V and J are TRBV5-4 and TRBJ2-1; either TRBD1 or TRBD2 may supply D (5 bases each). The germline gives CDR1 SGHNT, CDR2 YYREEE (reference sequence). The CDR3 extends over 16 amino acids. V was trimmed by 2 bases and J by 2 bases, leaving 14 bases between them. The CDR3 DNA sequence: TGTGCCAGCAGCTTTCCGGGACCCCCAGCCTACAATGAGCAGTTCTTC. Translation gives CASSFPGPPAYNEQFF.

This clone qualifies as large. CDR3 coding DNA: TGTGCCAGCAGTTTAGGGCCGGCTGCCTACGAGCAGTACTTC. The encoded protein is CASSLGPAAYEQYF. This chain connects TRBV27 to TRBJ2-7; D is ambiguous. This CDR3 spans 14 amino acids. V was pared by 2 bases and J by 2 bases, with 10 bases between. Germline V gene sequence: CDR1 MNHEY, CDR2 SMNVEV (reference sequence).

Concerning this clone: The junction departs from germline at one end; a sequencing error may be responsible. The rearrangement uses TRBV5-8 and TRBJ1-2; TRBD1 matches at 7 bases. Germline CDR1 SGHTS, CDR2 YDEGEE. This CDR3 has 13 residues. DNA of the CDR3: TGTGCCAGCAGATTGGAGGGGGCCTTTGGCTACACCTTC. Translation gives CASRLEGAFGYTF.

V usage is TRBV5-6 and J usage is TRBJ1-3, with 7 bases matching TRBD1. With 2 bases clipped from V and 2 bases from J, the junction kept 13 bases outside the gene matches. The germline CDR1 and CDR2 sequences are SGHDT and YYEEEE. CDR3 length: 18 amino acids. CDR3 sequence (DNA): TGTGCCAGCAGCTTCGGGACAGATCAATTCATACCTGGAAACACCATATATTTT. It is translated as CASSFGTDQFIPGNTIYF.

J is TRBJ2-3 and V is TRBV28; D perhaps matches TRBD2 (6 bases). Germline V CDR1 and CDR2: MDHEN, SYDVKM. Between the trimmed V and J ends, which lost 7 bases and 3 bases, there was a span of 14 bases. This CDR3 is built from 14 residues. For the CDR3, the DNA is TGTGCCAGCACGCGGGATTCGCCGACAGATACGCAGTATTTT. Translation: CASTRDSPTDTQYF.

This clone was counted a single time. This chain joins TRBV6-1 and TRBJ1-5; no definite D call. This CDR3 is built from 11 residues. Germline V gene sequence: CDR1 MNHNS, CDR2 SASEGT. Trimming took 2 bases from V and 11 from J, leaving 7 bases between them. CDR3 region: CASSEFWAQHF. CDR3 bases: TGTGCCAGCAGTGAATTCTGGGCCCAGCATTTT.

This chain joins TRBV9 and TRBJ2-3; TRBD2 is a possible D gene (6 bases). V was pared by 4 bases and J by 6 bases, with 18 bases between. CDR3 size: 15 residues. Germline V gene data show CDR1 as SGDLS and CDR2 as YYNGEE. The CDR3: CASSITGTGGDTQYF. CDR3 in DNA: TGTGCCAGCAGCATTACCGGGACTGGCGGGGATACGCAGTATTTT.

By sample fraction, this clone is medium-sized. This chain connects TRBV11-2 to TRBJ2-6; no clear D gene. The CDR3 runs to 15 residues. The germline CDR1 and CDR2 sequences are SGHAT and FQNNGV. The V and J ends lost 5 bases and 1 base respectively, with 9 bases between them. CDR3 DNA sequence: TGTGCCAGCAGCCGGAAATCTTCTGGGGCCAACGTCCTGACTTTC. Protein: CASSRKSSGANVLTF. The full variable domain, in which reference TRBV11-2 and TRBJ2-6 provide the parts outside the CDR3, is EAGVAQSPRYKIIEKRQSVAFWCNPISGHATLYWYQQILGQGPKLLIQFQNNGVVDDSQLPKDRFSAERLKGVDSTLKIQPAKLEDSAVYLCASSRKSSGANVLTFGAGSRLTVL.

V gene TRBV7-2 combines with J gene TRBJ1-6; maybe TRBD1 (5 bases). The CDR3 length is 15 residues. Germline loops: CDR1 SGHTA, CDR2 FQGNSA. The V end was cut by 2 bases, the J end by 7 bases, with 12 bases between. The DNA for the CDR3 is TGTGCCAGCAGCTTATTGGAAGGGGAAAATTCACCCCTCCACTTT. It is translated as CASSLLEGENSPLHF.

This sequence joins TRBV10-3 and TRBJ2-7; 9 nucleotides agree with TRBD2. Germline CDR1 ENHRY, CDR2 SYGVKD. J lost 3 bases, V lost 4 bases, and 10 bases had no gene match. The CDR3 totals 16 residues. The CDR3 is CAISGRLADTVYEQYF. Here the CDR3 DNA reads TGTGCCATCAGTGGAAGACTAGCGGATACCGTCTACGAGCAGTACTTC.

The sample holds one count of this clone. This CDR3 reads CASSQGRIFGSYNEQFF. CDR3 bases: TGTGCCAGCAGCCAAGGGAGGATATTCGGTTCCTACAATGAGCAGTTCTTC. This rearrangement joins TRBV14 to TRBJ2-1, with D perhaps TRBD2 (5 bases). Germline CDR1 SGHDN, CDR2 FVKESK. Trimming removed 1 base at V and 1 base at J, with 14 bases between. The CDR3 runs to 17 residues.

The chain has TRBV5-6 and TRBJ2-5, with D possibly being TRBD1 (6 bases). Per the germline V gene, CDR1 is SGHDT and CDR2 is YYEEEE. V was trimmed by 3 bases and J by 2 bases, leaving 11 bases between them. The CDR3 runs to 14 residues. CDR3 DNA: TGTGCCAGCAGCTCACAGGGTGGGCAAGAGACCCAGTACTTC. Protein sequence: CASSSQGGQETQYF.

The chain joins TRBV28 to TRBJ1-1, with D unresolved. Trimming shortened V by 5 bases and J by 0 bases, and 13 bases separated the two germline ends. The CDR3 extends over 15 amino acids. Germline CDR1 MDHEN, CDR2 SYDVKM. The CDR3 DNA reads TGTGCCAGCAGTATCCCTGGGATGGTGAACACTGAAGCTTTCTTT. This encodes CASSIPGMVNTEAFF. The full variable domain, rest sourced from reference TRBV28 and TRBJ1-1, is DVKVTQSSRYLVKRTGEKVFLECVQDMDHENMFWYRQDPGLGLRLIYFSYDVKMKEKGDIPEGYSVSREKKERFSLILESASTNQTSMYLCASSIPGMVNTEAFFGQGTRLTVV.

The chain has TRBV27 and TRBJ2-7; TRBD1 agrees at 9 bases. CDR1 and CDR2 (germline): MNHEY, SMNVEV (reference sequence). The CDR3 totals 14 residues. Unmatched junction bases numbered 6, after V lost 5 bases and J lost 4 bases. This CDR3 reads CASSIGTGWYEQYF. The CDR3 region has the DNA TGTGCCAGCAGTATAGGGACAGGGTGGTACGAGCAGTACTTC.

V usage is TRBV6-1 and J usage is TRBJ2-2; TRBD1 is a possible D gene (6 bases). CDR3 length: 11 amino acids. The V gene's germline CDR1 is MNHNS and CDR2 SASEGT. V was shortened by 7 bases and J by 7 bases, with 7 bases between the two germline ends. DNA of the CDR3: TGTGCCAGCACAGGGGTCGGGGAGCTGTTTTTT. Its protein is CASTGVGELFF.

This clone is categorized as medium-sized. V and J are TRBV9 and TRBJ1-5, with 7 bases aligning to TRBD1. Trimming took 4 bases from V and 1 from J; bases not matched to a gene: 5. Germline loops: CDR1 SGDLS, CDR2 YYNGEE. CDR3 length: 15 residues. The chain's CDR3 is CASSPGTASNQPQHF. CDR3 nucleotides: TGTGCCAGCAGCCCCGGGACAGCGAGCAATCAGCCCCAGCATTTT.

The chain joins TRBV29-1 to TRBJ2-7, with D tentatively TRBD1 (6 bases). V lost 6 bases, J lost 0 bases, and 15 bases lay in between. Germline V lookup: CDR1 SQVTM, CDR2 ANQGSEA. The CDR3 extends over 14 amino acids. As DNA, the CDR3 is TGCAGCGTGGTTGGACAGAGGAGCTCCTACGAGCAGTACTTC. It is translated as CSVVGQRSSYEQYF.

This chain links TRBV4-1 with TRBJ2-3; TRBD1 matches at 8 bases. This CDR3 is 15 amino acids long. CDR1 and CDR2 (germline): MGHRA, YSYEKL. Unmatched junction bases numbered 0, after V lost 0 bases and J lost 1 base. The DNA for the CDR3 is TGCGCCAGCAGCCAAGAGGACAGGGGCACAGATACGCAGTATTTT. Translation gives CASSQEDRGTDTQYF.

The genes are TRBV5-5 and TRBJ1-1; D is unresolved. Germline V gene sequence: CDR1 SGHKS, CDR2 YYEKEE (reference sequence). The CDR3 consists of 15 residues. V was shortened by 0 bases and J by 4 bases, with 13 bases between the two germline ends. CDR3 protein: CASSLAGFRGTEAFF. In DNA form, the CDR3 reads TGTGCCAGCAGCTTGGCCGGATTCCGAGGCACTGAAGCTTTCTTT.

The V gene is TRBV6-5, the J gene TRBJ2-2; maybe TRBD1 (6 bases). V shed 7 bases and J shed 4 bases, with 10 bases lying between them. This CDR3 has 13 residues. The V gene's germline CDR1 is MNHEY and CDR2 SVGAGI. CDR3 residues: CASTDSFTGELFF. CDR3 bases: TGTGCCAGCACGGACAGCTTCACCGGGGAGCTGTTTTTT.

The V and J genes are TRBV27 and TRBJ2-7; D gene ambiguous. The CDR3 covers 12 residues. V was clipped by 5 bases and J by 2 bases, with 7 bases between them. Germline CDR1 MNHEY, CDR2 SMNVEV (reference sequence). The DNA of the CDR3 is TGTGCCAGCAGTCCCCCAGCCTACGAGCAGTACTTC. Residues: CASSPPAYEQYF.

V is TRBV19 and J is TRBJ2-7; 9 nucleotides match TRBD1. The CDR3 runs to 15 residues. V dropped 8 bases and J dropped 1; count of bases not matched to a gene: 9. Germline V gene data show CDR1 as LNHDA and CDR2 as SQIVND (reference sequence). DNA of the CDR3: TGTGCCAGTGCGGTGGGACAGGGAAGTTCCTACGAGCAGTACTTC. Amino acids: CASAVGQGSSYEQYF.

This clone was counted between two and nine times. A read error is the likely source, as a far larger clone sits one nucleotide away. The chain combines TRBV4-3 with TRBJ1-4; a weak D match, TRBD1 (5 bases). V dropped 3 bases and J dropped 8 bases, with 22 bases sitting between them. CDR1 is LGHNA, CDR2 YSLEER, per germline. The length of the CDR3 is 17 residues. The CDR3 is CASSHDGREGYGEKLFF. The CDR3 DNA reads as TGCGCCAGCAGCCACGATGGGCGGGAGGGGTACGGGGAAAAACTGTTTTTT.

This rearrangement joins TRBV28 to TRBJ2-2; D may be TRBD1 (6 bases). Germline V gene lookup returns CDR1 MDHEN and CDR2 SYDVKM. This CDR3 region has 12 residues. Trimming took off 9 bases at V and 4 bases at J, with 9 bases between the two ends. The CDR3 DNA reads TGTGCCAGTCAGGGGCGCACCGGGGAGCTGTTTTTT. Encoded protein: CASQGRTGELFF.

This clone was detected a few times. This chain links TRBV4-1 with TRBJ1-1; D unclear. Germline V gene lookup returns CDR1 MGHRA and CDR2 YSYEKL. V was trimmed by 0 bases and J by 3 bases, leaving 5 bases between them. This CDR3 contains 13 residues. CDR3 bases: TGCGCCAGCAGCCAAGACGGGCACACTGAAGCTTTCTTT. Protein: CASSQDGHTEAFF.